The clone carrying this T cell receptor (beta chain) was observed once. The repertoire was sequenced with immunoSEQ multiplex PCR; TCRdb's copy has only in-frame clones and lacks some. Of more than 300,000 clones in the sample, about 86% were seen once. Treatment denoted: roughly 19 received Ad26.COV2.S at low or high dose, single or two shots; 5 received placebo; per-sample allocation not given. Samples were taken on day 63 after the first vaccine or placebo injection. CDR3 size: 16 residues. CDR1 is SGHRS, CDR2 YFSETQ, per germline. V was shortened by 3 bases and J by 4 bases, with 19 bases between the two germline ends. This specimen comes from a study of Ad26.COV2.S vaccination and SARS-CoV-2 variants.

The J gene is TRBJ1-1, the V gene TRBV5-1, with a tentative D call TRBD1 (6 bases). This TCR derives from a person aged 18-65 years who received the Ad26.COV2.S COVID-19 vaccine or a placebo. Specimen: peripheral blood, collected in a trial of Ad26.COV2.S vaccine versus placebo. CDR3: CASSSTGLSSTTEAFF. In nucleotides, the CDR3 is TGCGCCAGCAGCTCGACAGGACTTTCTTCCACCACTGAAGCTTTCTTT.